One and the same sample provided the 9 T cell receptor beta chains below, sequenced in a study of Graves' ophthalmopathy and Graves' hyperthyroidism. CDR3 regions of TCR beta were amplified from RNA transcripts. The authors performed first-round RT-PCR with HTBI primers and then a second-round multiplex PCR. From the multiplex PCR reads, TCRdb called clonotypes with MiXCR, one entry per CDR3 protein. The table has about 550,000 distinct CDR3 sequences, approximately 37% seen once. Material for sequencing was peripheral blood or thyroid tissue (not recorded which). The source is an adult man with Graves' hyperthyroidism.

The chain uses TRBV7-6 and TRBJ2-7; a weak D match, TRBD1 (5 bases). The germline CDR1 and CDR2 sequences are SGHVS and FNYEAQ. V was shortened by 3 bases and J by 7 bases, with 19 bases between the two germline ends. The CDR3 spans 15 residues. Written as DNA, the CDR3 is TGTGCCAGCAGCTTGTGGGGCTCGAACACCGGGGAGCAGTACTTC. Translating gives CASSLWGSNTGEQYF.

This clonotype was detected many times. The chain is built from TRBV6-6 and TRBJ1-1; 7 bases are shared with TRBD1. V dropped 2 bases and J dropped 0; count of bases not matched to a gene: 3. The germline V gene has CDR1 MNHNY and CDR2 SVGAGI (reference sequence). The CDR3 extends over 15 amino acids. CDR3 sequence: CASSYEGAMNTEAFF. The CDR3 nucleotides read TGTGCCAGCAGTTACGAGGGGGCTATGAACACTGAAGCTTTCTTT.

Many counts were recorded for this clonotype. The chain uses TRBV5-6 and TRBJ2-5; the D gene is possibly TRBD2 (6 bases). The V end was cut by 0 bases, the J end by 5 bases, with 14 bases between. This CDR3 has 15 amino acids. Germline V gene lookup returns CDR1 SGHDT and CDR2 YYEEEE. The CDR3 DNA sequence: TGTGCCAGCAGCTTGGCAGGGCTAGCGCGGGAGACCCAGTACTTC. Amino acid sequence: CASSLAGLARETQYF.

This clonotype was counted at least ten times. The chain has TRBV2 and TRBJ1-4; 7 bases are a match to TRBD1. V lost 4 bases, J lost 8 bases, and 10 bases stayed unmatched. The CDR3 sequence is 15 residues long. Per the germline V gene, CDR1 is SNHLY and CDR2 is FYNNEI. CDR3 in DNA: TGTGCCAGCAGTGTAAAGGGACAGCCCCGAGAAAAACTGTTTTTT. Encoded protein: CASSVKGQPREKLFF.

This chain joins TRBV29-1 and TRBJ2-5; 8 bases are a match to TRBD1. CDR1 and CDR2 (germline): SQVTM, ANQGSEA. The CDR3 contains 13 residues. V gave up 3 bases and J gave up 4 bases; unmatched junction bases: 4. CDR3 sequence (DNA): TGCAGCGTTGAGGACAGGGTGGCAGAGACCCAGTACTTC. Amino acids: CSVEDRVAETQYF.

The sample holds one count of this clonotype. The chain has TRBV29-1 and TRBJ2-5; 12 positions agree with TRBD2. Unmatched junction bases numbered 5, after V lost 7 bases and J lost 2 bases. This CDR3 has 14 residues. Germline values: CDR1 SQVTM, CDR2 ANQGSEA. As DNA, the CDR3 is TGCAGCGGCAGACTAGCGGGGGATCAAGAGACCCAGTACTTC. Protein sequence: CSGRLAGDQETQYF.

The rearrangement joins TRBV5-4 to TRBJ1-5, with TRBD1 matching over 11 bases. The trim removed 2 bases at V and 6 bases at J, leaving 4 bases unmatched. The CDR3 has 15 residues. Looked up from germline, CDR1 is SGHNT and CDR2 is YYREEE (reference sequence). This CDR3 is CASSLWTGGFQPQHF. Here the CDR3 DNA reads TGTGCCAGCAGCTTATGGACAGGGGGCTTTCAGCCCCAGCATTTT.

Many counts were recorded for this clonotype. The gene calls are TRBV7-8 and TRBJ1-4, with 9 bases fitting TRBD1. Germline assignment: CDR1 SGHVS and CDR2 FQNEAQ. V shed 5 bases and J 8 bases; nucleotides not matched to a gene: 9. This CDR3 is built from 15 residues. The chain's CDR3 is CASSMTTGGGEKLFF. The CDR3 DNA is TGTGCCAGCAGCATGACGACAGGGGGAGGAGAAAAACTGTTTTTT.

In this sample, this clonotype turned up a few times. V gene TRBV10-3 combines with J gene TRBJ2-3; 9 bases agree with TRBD2. Per the germline V gene, CDR1 is ENHRY and CDR2 is SYGVKD. The length of the CDR3 is 13 residues. The ends lost 10 bases at V and 3 bases at J; junction bases unmatched: 5. CDR3 DNA: TGTGCCACCTCTAGCGGGGCAACAGATACGCAGTATTTT. This gives the protein CATSSGATDTQYF.